The text below deals with one T cell receptor (beta chain). This record comes from a study of blood T cell repertoires in COVID-19. Repertoires were generated with immunoSEQ multiplex PCR, while TCRdb's copy carries only in-frame clones and drops some. The repertoire holds tens of thousands of clones, with over 75% as singletons. V lost 5 bases, J lost 4 bases, and 2 bases stayed unmatched. Germline CDR1 and CDR2: MNHEY and SVGAGI. The CDR3 has 14 amino acids. This receptor was identified in a man older than 75 with acute or convalescent COVID-19. Sequenced input: peripheral blood. This chain uses TRBV6-5 with TRBJ2-2; 9 bases match TRBD1. The CDR3 here is CASSRTGATGELFF. The DNA for the CDR3 is TGTGCCAGCAGTAGGACAGGGGCCACCGGGGAGCTGTTTTTT.